Sequencing of this T cell receptor (beta chain) was carried out in a study of tumor and adjacent non-tumor tissue in lung cancer. As for the study in general: The patients, approximately 9 men and 5 or 6 women, were about 31 to 76 with stage I to III disease. Study observations and caveats: Compared with tumor, normal lung showed significantly lower TCR diversity. In normal lung, the top 100 clones were significantly more dominant than in tumor.

This clonotype rates as medium-sized. Its target is not known. The V segment lost 1 base and the J segment 6 bases; nucleotides outside the gene matches: 4. Looked up from germline, CDR1 is SGHNT and CDR2 is YENEEA. The CDR3 spans 15 residues. This sample's RNA came from whole unsorted tissue. A modified ARM-PCR protocol with three rounds of nested PCR amplified TCRbeta. TCRdb used MiXCR to reprocess the multiplex PCR reads, holding one entry per CDR3 protein. This table holds roughly 93,000 distinct CDR3 sequences, approximately 70% found once. Material: lung tumor tissue. The source of this sequence is a man aged 55 to 69 with non-small cell lung cancer. The chain employs TRBV11-3 and TRBJ2-1; 9 bases are shared with TRBD1. In nucleotides, the CDR3 is TGTGCCAGCAGCTTAGGAGAGGACAGGGGCAATGAGCAGTTCTTC. This codes for CASSLGEDRGNEQFF.